A single sample is the source of the 3 T cell receptor beta chains below, sequenced in a study of beta chain features in type 1 diabetes. cDNA synthesis used the whole RNA isolate, giving expressed TCRB sequences. The table came from immunoSEQ multiplex PCR; TCRdb's copy has only in-frame clones and leaves some out. The top ten hold over 0.014% of the sample, which has around 310,000 clones, approximately 15% seen once. Whole-study results and caveats: A moderate, significant TCRB CDR3 shortening appeared in type 1 diabetes across four CD4+ subsets.

For these receptors, no antigen is known. Sequencing used naive CD4+ T cells from blood. All receptors derive from a woman between 18 and 29 years old with type 1 diabetes.

The V call is TRBV5-1, the J call TRBJ1-1, with a tentative D call TRBD1 (6 bases). Germline CDR1 reads SGHRS; CDR2 reads YFSETQ. The ends were cut back, 0 bases at V and 0 bases at J, with 18 bases in the middle. The CDR3 contains 18 residues. This CDR3 reads CASSLGLGQTRMNTEAFF. CDR3 sequence (DNA): TGCGCCAGCAGCTTGGGCCTCGGACAGACCCGCATGAACACTGAAGCTTTCTTT.

This clone occurred a few times. J is TRBJ2-5 and V is TRBV9; 7 nucleotides line up with TRBD2. Germline assignment: CDR1 SGDLS and CDR2 YYNGEE. The CDR3 is 14 residues long. V shed 1 base and J 5 bases; nucleotides not matched to a gene: 5. The CDR3 is CASSVSLGGETQYF. Here the CDR3 DNA reads TGTGCCAGCAGCGTAAGCCTGGGGGGGGAGACCCAGTACTTC. Full variable domain (outside the CDR3, taken from reference TRBV9 and TRBJ2-5): DSGVTQTPKHLITATGQRVTLRCSPRSGDLSVYWYQQSLDQGLQFLIQYYNGEERAKGNILERFSAQQFPDLHSELNLSSLELGDSALYFCASSVSLGGETQYFGPGTRLLVL.

This clone has a handful of counts. J is TRBJ2-2 and V is TRBV10-3, with 7 bases matching TRBD1. Germline CDR1 reads ENHRY; CDR2 reads SYGVKD. The CDR3 is made up of 14 amino acids. V lost 6 bases and J lost 2; bases outside the gene matches: 3. The CDR3, as DNA: TGTGCCATCAGGGGGACAGAAAACACCGGGGAGCTGTTTTTT. This gives the protein CAIRGTENTGELFF.